Following are 3 T cell receptor beta chains from one sample sequenced in a study of T cell repertoires and HLA-DP antigens (dated by TCRdb to between 2017 and 2018). The library was produced with the immunoSEQ multiplex PCR assay. TCRdb holds this immuneACCESS table with in-frame rearrangements only. Some clones are missing; in checked studies, unresolved V genes explain under half, and the rest has no known cause. The sample profile shows 55,000 to 80,000 clones; over 75% of them were found once. Around 1.5% of the sample lies in the top ten. The antigens of these receptors remain unknown. Sequencing was performed on CD4+ T cells from PBMCs. Receptors were obtained from a man aged 60 to 69 in good health and CMV-seronegative.

The sample holds many counts of this clone. The chain combines TRBV30 with TRBJ1-3, with D unclear. Germline values: CDR1 GTSNPN, CDR2 SVGIG (reference sequence). The V end was cut by 3 bases, the J end by 0 bases, with 3 bases between. This CDR3 region has 12 residues. CDR3 residues: CAWRNSGNTIYF. The DNA of the CDR3 is TGTGCCTGGAGAAACTCTGGAAACACCATATATTTT.

The chain is built from TRBV5-1 and TRBJ2-7; 8 nucleotides match TRBD1. With V trimmed by 4 bases and J by 1 base, 7 bases remained unmatched. Germline CDR1 is SGHRS and CDR2 is YFSETQ. The CDR3 has 15 amino acids. The CDR3 region is CASSPGQAISYEQYF. The CDR3 DNA reads TGCGCCAGCAGCCCGGGACAGGCCATATCCTACGAGCAGTACTTC.

The chain joins TRBV6-5 to TRBJ1-1, with 9 nucleotides matching TRBD1. V lost 8 bases, J lost 6 bases, and 7 bases stayed unmatched. The CDR3 runs 13 residues. Germline CDR1 MNHEY, CDR2 SVGAGI. The CDR3 nucleotides read TGTGCCAGCCTTAAGACAGGGGGATCTGAAGCTTTCTTT. This translates into CASLKTGGSEAFF.